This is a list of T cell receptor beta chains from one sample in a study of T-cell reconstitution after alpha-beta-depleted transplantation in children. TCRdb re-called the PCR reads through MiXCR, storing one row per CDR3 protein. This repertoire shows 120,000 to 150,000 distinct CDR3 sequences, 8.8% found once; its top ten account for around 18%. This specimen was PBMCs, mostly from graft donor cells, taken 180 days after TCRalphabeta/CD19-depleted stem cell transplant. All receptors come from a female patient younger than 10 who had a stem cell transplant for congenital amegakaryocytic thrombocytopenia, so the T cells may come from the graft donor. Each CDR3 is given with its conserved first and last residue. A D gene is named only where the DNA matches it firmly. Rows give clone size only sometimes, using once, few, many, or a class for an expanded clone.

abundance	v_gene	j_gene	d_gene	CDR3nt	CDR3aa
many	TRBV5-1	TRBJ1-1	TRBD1	TGCGCCAGCAGCTTAACAGGGGGTAATGAAGCTTTCTTT	CASSLTGGNEAFF
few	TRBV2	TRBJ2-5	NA	TGTGCCAGCAGTGAAGTGGGAGTGGAGACCCAGTACTTC	CASSEVGVETQYF
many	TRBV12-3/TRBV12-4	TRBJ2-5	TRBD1	TGTGCCAGCAGCACCTCGGGACAGGGGGTTTTGATGGAGACCCAGTACTTC	CASSTSGQGVLMETQYF
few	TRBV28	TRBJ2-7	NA	TGTGCCAGCAGTTTATACGGGTATAGCTCCTACGAGCAGTACTTC	CASSLYGYSSYEQYF
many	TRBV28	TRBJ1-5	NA	TGTGCCAGCGGTCCTGACCATAGCAATCAGCCCCAGCATTTT	CASGPDHSNQPQHF
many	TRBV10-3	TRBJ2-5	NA	TGTGCCATCAGTGCTATAGCCCAAGAGACCCAGTACTTC	CAISAIAQETQYF
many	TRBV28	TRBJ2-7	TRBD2	TGTGCCAGCAGTTTAATCCCAGCGGGAGCCTACGAGCAGTACTTC	CASSLIPAGAYEQYF
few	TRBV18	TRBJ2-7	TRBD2	TGTGCCAGCTCACAGGGACTAGCGACCCGCTACGAGCAGTACTTC	CASSQGLATRYEQYF
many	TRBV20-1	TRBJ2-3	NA	TGCAGTGCTCCCCCTATAGCGGATGGCACAGATACGCAGTATTTT	CSAPPIADGTDTQYF
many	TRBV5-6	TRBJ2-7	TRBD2	TGTGCCAGCAGCTTGCTCAGCGGGAGGTTCTCCTACGAGCAGTACTTC	CASSLLSGRFSYEQYF
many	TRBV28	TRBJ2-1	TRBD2	TGTGCCAGCAGTTCCTGGACTAGCGGGAGTTCCTACAATGAGCAGTTCTTC	CASSSWTSGSSYNEQFF
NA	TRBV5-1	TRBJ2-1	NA	TGCGCCAGCAGCCCGGACAGCTACAATGAGCAGTTCTTC	CASSPDSYNEQFF
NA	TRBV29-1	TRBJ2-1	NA	TGCAGCGTTGATTCTAGATTCCATGAGCAGTTCTTC	CSVDSRFHEQFF
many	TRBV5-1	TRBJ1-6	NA	TGCGCCAGCAGCCCCGGGCCCTTAGAGACCCTCCACTTT	CASSPGPLETLHF
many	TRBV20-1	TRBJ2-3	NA	TGCAGTGCTAGGACCCATAATACGCAGTATTTT	CSARTHNTQYF
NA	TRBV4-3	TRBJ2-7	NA	TGCGCCAGCAGCCAAGAGCCGGGCTCCTACGAGCAGTACTTC	CASSQEPGSYEQYF
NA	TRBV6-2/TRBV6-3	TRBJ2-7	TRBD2	TGTGCCAGCAGTTACGCCACGGGGGGACTAGCGGGAGCATCCTACGAGCAGTACTTC	CASSYATGGLAGASYEQYF
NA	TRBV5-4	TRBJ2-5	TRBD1	TGTGCCAGCAGCACCTACCGGGACAGAGAGACCCAGTACTTC	CASSTYRDRETQYF
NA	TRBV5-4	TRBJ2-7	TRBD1	TGTGCCAGCAGCTGGGGACAGGGATTCCCCTACGAGCAGTACTTC	CASSWGQGFPYEQYF
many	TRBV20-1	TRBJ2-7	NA	TGCAGTGCTAGGTCGCGGGGGCCTGAGGAGCAGTACTTC	CSARSRGPEEQYF
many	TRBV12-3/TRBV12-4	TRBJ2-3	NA	TGTGCCCTTAACACAGATACGCAGTATTTT	CALNTDTQYF
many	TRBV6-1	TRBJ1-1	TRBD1	TGTGCCAGCAGTGATGGAGGACAGGGAAACACTGAAGCTTTCTTT	CASSDGGQGNTEAFF
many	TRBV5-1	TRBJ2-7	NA	TGCGCCAGCAGCTTGGTCGATGGGACGTACTACGAGCAGTACTTC	CASSLVDGTYYEQYF
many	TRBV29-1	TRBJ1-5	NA	TGCAGCGTTGAAGACAGGTATAGCAATCAGCCCCAGCATTTT	CSVEDRYSNQPQHF
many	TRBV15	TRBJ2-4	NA	TGTGCCACCAGCAGAGCTGGGGGTCTAGCCAAAAACATTCAGTACTTC	CATSRAGGLAKNIQYF
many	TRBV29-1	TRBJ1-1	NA	TGCAGCGTTGCGGGGCTCCGGAACACTGAAGCTTTCTTT	CSVAGLRNTEAFF
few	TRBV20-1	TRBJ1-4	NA	TGCAGTGCTAGTGGTAACAGGGAAAAACTGTTTTTT	CSASGNREKLFF
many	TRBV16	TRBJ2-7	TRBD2	TGTGCCAGCAGCCAATCGGGCGGGCTAGCGGGAACCTACGAGCAGTACTTC	CASSQSGGLAGTYEQYF
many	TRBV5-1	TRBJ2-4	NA	TGCGCCAGCAGCTTGGTCCAAAACATTCAGTACTTC	CASSLVQNIQYF
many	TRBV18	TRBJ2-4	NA	TGTGCCAGCTCACAACCGACAGTAAACATTCAGTACTTC	CASSQPTVNIQYF
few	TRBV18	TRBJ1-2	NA	TGTGCCAGCTCACTACGGAGAGATGGCTACACCTTC	CASSLRRDGYTF
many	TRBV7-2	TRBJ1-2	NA	TGTGCCAGCAGCACCCGACGGGGGCTTCGAAAGGGGTATGGCTACACCTTC	CASSTRRGLRKGYGYTF
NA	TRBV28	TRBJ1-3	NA	TGTGCCACCCAATCATTCGGACGCCAAACCCTTGGAAACACCATATATTTT	CATQSFGRQTLGNTIYF
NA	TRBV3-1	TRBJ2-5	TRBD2	TGTGCCAGCAGCGAAGCGGGGACTAGCCCAGATTTCCAGTACTTC	CASSEAGTSPDFQYF
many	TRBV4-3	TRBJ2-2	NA	TGCGCCAGCAGCCACCTTGGTACAGCGAACACCGGGGAGCTGTTTTTT	CASSHLGTANTGELFF
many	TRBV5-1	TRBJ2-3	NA	TGCGCCAGCAGCTTGGAGGGTAGTCTAGATACGCAGTATTTT	CASSLEGSLDTQYF
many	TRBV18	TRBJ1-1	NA	TGTGCCAGCTCACCTGGACAGTCCACTGAAGCTTTCTTT	CASSPGQSTEAFF
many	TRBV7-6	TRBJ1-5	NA	TGTGCCAGCAGCTCCGTCCCGGGGGAACCCCAGCATTTT	CASSSVPGEPQHF
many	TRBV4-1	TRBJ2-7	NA	TGCGCCAGCAGCCAAGTAAGGCAGGGTTCCTACGAGCAGTACTTC	CASSQVRQGSYEQYF
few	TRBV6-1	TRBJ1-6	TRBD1	TGTGCCAGCAGACCACAGGGGAGGAATTCACCCCTCCACTTT	CASRPQGRNSPLHF
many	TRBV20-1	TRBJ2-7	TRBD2	TGCAGTGCTAGAGATCTGGGGGGGGGCTCCTACGAGCAGTACTTC	CSARDLGGGSYEQYF
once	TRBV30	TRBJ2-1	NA	TGTGCCTGGAGTGTGAATCGCCTGGGCAATGAGCAGTTCTTC	CAWSVNRLGNEQFF
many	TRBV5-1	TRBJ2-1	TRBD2	TGCGCCAGCAGCTTGCTAGCGGAGAACTACAATGAGCAGTTCTTC	CASSLLAENYNEQFF
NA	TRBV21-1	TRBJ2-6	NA	TGTGCCAGCAGCAAATCCGGGACTAGCGGTCGCTCTGGGGCCAACGTCCTGACTTTC	CASSKSGTSGRSGANVLTF
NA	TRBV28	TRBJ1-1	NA	TGTGCCAGCAGCCCAAGGGGGACAAGGACTTTCTTT	CASSPRGTRTFF
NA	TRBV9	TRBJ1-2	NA	TGTGCCAGCAGCGTAGTCGGGGGGCTCGGTGGCTACACCTTC	CASSVVGGLGGYTF
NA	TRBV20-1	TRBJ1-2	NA	TGCAGTGCTAACTATGGCTACACCTTC	CSANYGYTF
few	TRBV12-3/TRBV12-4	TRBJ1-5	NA	TGTGCCAGCAGTCCGGACGGATATCAGCCCCAGCATTTT	CASSPDGYQPQHF